The 10 T cell receptor beta chains in this list originate from one sample, sequenced in a study of CD8+ T cells in alopecia areata. As the sequencing template, cDNA was produced by extracting RNA and reverse transcribing it. Assay: immunoSEQ multiplex PCR; the TCRdb copy retains only in-frame clones and omits some. This sample yields about 180,000 clones, of which about 51% are seen a single time; over 9.5% belongs to the top ten. This sample's treatment: oral pan-JAK inhibitor, 5-10 mg twice daily. Sequencing was performed on CD8+ T cells sorted from blood, taken around week 52, from a patient treated with tofacitinib. The receptor set was obtained from a human donor with alopecia areata.

This clone was picked up one time. The genes are TRBV10-3 and TRBJ2-5, with no clear D. CDR1 is ENHRY and CDR2 is SYGVKD in the germline V gene. Trimming cost V 0 bases and J 4 bases, with 15 bases left between them. The CDR3 length is 16 residues. The CDR3 reads CAISESNVVMGETQYF. The CDR3 DNA sequence: TGTGCCATCAGTGAGTCGAATGTGGTGATGGGAGAGACCCAGTACTTC.

The rearrangement links TRBV29-1 to TRBJ1-2; the D is unclear. Germline-derived CDR1 and CDR2 are SQVTM and ANQGSEA. The CDR3 is made up of 13 amino acids. V lost 3 bases and J 0 bases, leaving 8 bases between the germline ends. The CDR3 DNA is TGCAGCGTTGATTCGCGGACTAACTATGGCTACACCTTC. Protein: CSVDSRTNYGYTF.

The chain links TRBV6-5 to TRBJ2-7, with 9 bases fitting TRBD1. CDR1 and CDR2 from the germline V gene are MNHEY and SVGAGI. CDR3 length: 15 residues. Germline trimming cut 9 bases from V and 4 bases from J; bases unmatched to any gene: 13. The CDR3 nucleotides are TGTGCCAGTCGGGACAGGGCCCAATCATCATACGAGCAGTACTTC. Translated, it gives CASRDRAQSSYEQYF.

This sequence joins TRBV19 and TRBJ2-7, with D possibly being TRBD1 (5 bases). The V gene lost 5 bases and the J gene lost 1 base, with 9 bases spanning the gap. The CDR3 sequence is 13 residues long. Per germline, CDR1 LNHDA and CDR2 SQIVND (reference sequence). The CDR3 loop is CASSYGHSYEQYF. The CDR3 DNA reads TGTGCCAGTAGTTACGGACATTCCTACGAGCAGTACTTC.

This clone was detected a few times. CDR3 protein: CASSLGGWGEKLFF. CDR3 bases: TGCGCCAGCAGCTTAGGGGGCTGGGGTGAAAAACTGTTTTTT. V usage is TRBV5-1 and J usage is TRBJ1-4, with TRBD1 matching 7 bases. Trimming took 2 bases from V and 7 from J; bases not matched to a gene: 5. The CDR3 extends over 14 amino acids. In germline, CDR1 is SGHRS, CDR2 YFSETQ.

This rearrangement joins TRBV19 to TRBJ1-2, with TRBD1 matching over 7 bases. Per the germline V gene, CDR1 is LNHDA and CDR2 is SQIVND (reference sequence). Losses at the gene ends were 5 bases for V and 4 bases for J; bases not matched to a gene: 4. This CDR3 has 13 residues. CDR3 DNA sequence: TGTGCCAGTAGTCCTCGGACAGGCTATGGCTACACCTTC. This encodes CASSPRTGYGYTF.

This clone has a count of ten or more. The rearrangement uses TRBV27 and TRBJ1-3; D not certain. V lost 5 bases and J 0 bases, leaving 11 bases between the germline ends. From germline, CDR1 is MNHEY and CDR2 SMNVEV (reference sequence). This CDR3 contains 15 residues. The chain's CDR3 is CASSPDFNSGNTIYF. Written as DNA, the CDR3 is TGTGCCAGCAGTCCAGACTTCAACTCTGGAAACACCATATATTTT.

V and J are TRBV7-2 and TRBJ2-7, with unresolved D. Trimming took 7 bases from V and 7 from J, leaving 11 bases between them. The CDR3 totals 11 residues. Germline values: CDR1 SGHTA, CDR2 FQGNSA. The CDR3 nucleotides read TGTGCCAGCATGACTCTGGGTGAGCAGTACTTC. It specifies CASMTLGEQYF.

V usage is TRBV6-5 and J usage is TRBJ1-5; no clear D. V was trimmed by 0 bases and J by 3 bases, leaving 6 bases between them. In germline, CDR1 is MNHEY, CDR2 SVGAGI. The CDR3 runs 14 residues. The CDR3 nucleotides read TGTGCCAGCAGTTACTCAGGTTACAATCAGCCCCAGCATTTT. Translated, it gives CASSYSGYNQPQHF.

The V call is TRBV11-2, the J call TRBJ2-6, with a tentative D call TRBD2 (6 bases). The V end was cut by 4 bases, the J end by 2 bases, with 9 bases between. CDR1 and CDR2 (germline): SGHAT, FQNNGV. CDR3 size: 15 residues. The CDR3 DNA is TGTGCCAGCAGCTATCGGGGGACTGGGGCCAACGTCCTGACTTTC. It codes for CASSYRGTGANVLTF.